The 8 T cell receptor beta chains reported below all come from one sample, sequenced in a study of control samples from healthy donors and cancer patients. Profiling relied on immunoSEQ multiplex PCR, and the TCRdb table lists in-frame clones only, not all of them. This table has 150,000 to 180,000 clones, 90% to 95% appearing once. The sample comprised blood. These receptors were taken from a man aged 35-49 years in good health.

The chain joins TRBV9 to TRBJ1-6; possibly TRBD1 for D (5 bases). Germline V gene lookup returns CDR1 SGDLS and CDR2 YYNGEE. The CDR3 contains 17 residues. The V end was cut by 4 bases, the J end by 6 bases, with 20 bases between. CDR3 protein: CASSPLARGDPNSPLHF. The CDR3 nucleotides are TGTGCCAGCAGCCCCCTAGCCCGGGGGGACCCTAATTCACCCCTCCACTTT.

The rearrangement links TRBV19 to TRBJ1-4; 7 positions match TRBD1. Germline-derived CDR1 and CDR2 are LNHDA and SQIVND (reference sequence). The CDR3 has 15 residues. The V and J ends lost 7 bases and 2 bases, in that order; junction bases with no gene match: 7. The CDR3 reads CASNKGASTNEKLFF. DNA of the CDR3: TGTGCCAGTAACAAGGGGGCATCGACTAATGAAAAACTGTTTTTT.

The DNA of the CDR3 is TGTGCCAGCAGCCCGGGGCTTGGCTACACCTTC. Translating it yields CASSPGLGYTF. The chain is built from TRBV6-5 and TRBJ1-2, with TRBD1 as a possible D gene (5 bases). V was trimmed by 6 bases and J by 7 bases, leaving 9 bases between them. Germline-derived CDR1 and CDR2 are MNHEY and SVGAGI. This CDR3 is 11 amino acids long.

The V call is TRBV7-2, the J call TRBJ2-1, with a tentative D call TRBD2 (6 bases). The CDR3 length is 13 residues. The V end lost 1 base, the J end lost 7 bases, and 8 bases lay between the germline ends. CDR1 and CDR2 (germline): SGHTA, FQGNSA. The CDR3 region has the DNA TGTGCCAGCAGCTTAGGGCTAGCGAATGAGCAGTTCTTC. Amino acid sequence: CASSLGLANEQFF.

The chain joins TRBV4-1 to TRBJ2-5, with 7 bases that match TRBD1. Germline V lookup: CDR1 MGHRA, CDR2 YSYEKL. V was clipped by 4 bases and J by 3 bases; unmatched bases: 5. The CDR3 contains 14 residues. CDR3 in DNA: TGCGCCAGCAGCCCCAAAGGGACAGAAGAGACCCAGTACTTC. It encodes CASSPKGTEETQYF.

V and J are TRBV7-2 and TRBJ2-4; D is unclear. V gave up 5 bases and J gave up 0 bases, with 14 bases separating them. Germline values: CDR1 SGHTA, CDR2 FQGNSA. The CDR3 is made up of 16 amino acids. This CDR3 reads CASSPEPGLAKNIQYF. The CDR3 DNA reads TGTGCCAGCAGCCCGGAACCGGGTTTAGCCAAAAACATTCAGTACTTC.

V gene TRBV7-9 combines with J gene TRBJ2-7; 7 bases map to TRBD2. CDR1 is SEHNR and CDR2 is FQNEAQ in the germline V gene (reference sequence). This CDR3 region has 15 residues. V lost 0 bases to trimming and J lost 6 bases; unmatched junction nucleotides: 8. The CDR3 DNA reads TGTGCCAGCAGCTTAGCCAGCGGGGCGACTGGCGAGCAGTACTTC. This sequence encodes CASSLASGATGEQYF.

This chain uses TRBV18 with TRBJ2-1, with 10 bases identical to TRBD2. CDR1 KGHSH and CDR2 LQKENI come from the germline V gene. This CDR3 spans 16 amino acids. J lost 4 bases, V lost 6 bases, and 9 bases had no gene match. DNA of the CDR3: TGTGCCAGCTCCCCAGGCGAACTAGCGGGGTACAATGAGCAGTTCTTC. It translates to CASSPGELAGYNEQFF.